This T cell receptor (beta chain) appears in the sequencing data of a study of T cell repertoires in cytomegalovirus infection. CDR1 and CDR2 (germline): SNHLY, FYNNEI. This CDR3 region has 15 residues. Trimming took off 8 bases at V and 1 base at J, with 14 bases between the two ends. One entry per CDR3 protein results from TCRdb running MiXCR on the reads. Counted here are about 530,000 distinct CDR3 sequences, 26% occurring once; the ten biggest clones make up 13%. The TCR was taken from a human donor in good health (CMV status not recorded). Some clones in this sample may be carry-over from other donors' samples. The chain employs TRBV2 and TRBJ2-2; D is perhaps TRBD2 (5 bases). The source material was PBMCs. CDR3 DNA sequence: TGTGCCAGCGTTCCCAGGACTCAGAACACCGGGGAGCTGTTTTTT. Translation gives CASVPRTQNTGELFF.